This TCR beta chain was recorded in a study of OX40 agonist ivuxolimab in advanced cancers. Study at large: Patients were given ivuxolimab, an antibody that agonizes OX40 (CD134).

The CDR3 contains 12 residues. Trimming left V 1 base short and J 10 bases short, with 10 bases between. Looked up from germline, CDR1 is SNHLY and CDR2 is FYNNEI. The assay was immunoSEQ multiplex PCR, and TCRdb's table has in-frame clones only and misses some. The sample includes around 74,000 clones, approximately 85% of them seen just once. The TCR comes from an adult with an advanced solid tumor such as melanoma, head and neck, liver or kidney cancer. This chain uses TRBV2 with TRBJ1-1; D uncertain. Source: CD4+ or CD8+ T cells sorted from blood, taken in a trial of the OX40 agonist ivuxolimab. CDR3 protein: CASSEGGRGAFF. CDR3 DNA: TGTGCCAGCAGTGAAGGAGGGCGGGGAGCTTTCTTT. Combining the CDR3 with reference TRBV2 and TRBJ1-1 gives the whole variable domain EPEVTQTPSHQVTQMGQEVILRCVPISNHLYFYWYRQILGQKVEFLVSFYNNEISEKSEIFDDQFSVERPDGSNFTLKIRSTKLEDSAMYFCASSEGGRGAFFGQGTRLTVV.